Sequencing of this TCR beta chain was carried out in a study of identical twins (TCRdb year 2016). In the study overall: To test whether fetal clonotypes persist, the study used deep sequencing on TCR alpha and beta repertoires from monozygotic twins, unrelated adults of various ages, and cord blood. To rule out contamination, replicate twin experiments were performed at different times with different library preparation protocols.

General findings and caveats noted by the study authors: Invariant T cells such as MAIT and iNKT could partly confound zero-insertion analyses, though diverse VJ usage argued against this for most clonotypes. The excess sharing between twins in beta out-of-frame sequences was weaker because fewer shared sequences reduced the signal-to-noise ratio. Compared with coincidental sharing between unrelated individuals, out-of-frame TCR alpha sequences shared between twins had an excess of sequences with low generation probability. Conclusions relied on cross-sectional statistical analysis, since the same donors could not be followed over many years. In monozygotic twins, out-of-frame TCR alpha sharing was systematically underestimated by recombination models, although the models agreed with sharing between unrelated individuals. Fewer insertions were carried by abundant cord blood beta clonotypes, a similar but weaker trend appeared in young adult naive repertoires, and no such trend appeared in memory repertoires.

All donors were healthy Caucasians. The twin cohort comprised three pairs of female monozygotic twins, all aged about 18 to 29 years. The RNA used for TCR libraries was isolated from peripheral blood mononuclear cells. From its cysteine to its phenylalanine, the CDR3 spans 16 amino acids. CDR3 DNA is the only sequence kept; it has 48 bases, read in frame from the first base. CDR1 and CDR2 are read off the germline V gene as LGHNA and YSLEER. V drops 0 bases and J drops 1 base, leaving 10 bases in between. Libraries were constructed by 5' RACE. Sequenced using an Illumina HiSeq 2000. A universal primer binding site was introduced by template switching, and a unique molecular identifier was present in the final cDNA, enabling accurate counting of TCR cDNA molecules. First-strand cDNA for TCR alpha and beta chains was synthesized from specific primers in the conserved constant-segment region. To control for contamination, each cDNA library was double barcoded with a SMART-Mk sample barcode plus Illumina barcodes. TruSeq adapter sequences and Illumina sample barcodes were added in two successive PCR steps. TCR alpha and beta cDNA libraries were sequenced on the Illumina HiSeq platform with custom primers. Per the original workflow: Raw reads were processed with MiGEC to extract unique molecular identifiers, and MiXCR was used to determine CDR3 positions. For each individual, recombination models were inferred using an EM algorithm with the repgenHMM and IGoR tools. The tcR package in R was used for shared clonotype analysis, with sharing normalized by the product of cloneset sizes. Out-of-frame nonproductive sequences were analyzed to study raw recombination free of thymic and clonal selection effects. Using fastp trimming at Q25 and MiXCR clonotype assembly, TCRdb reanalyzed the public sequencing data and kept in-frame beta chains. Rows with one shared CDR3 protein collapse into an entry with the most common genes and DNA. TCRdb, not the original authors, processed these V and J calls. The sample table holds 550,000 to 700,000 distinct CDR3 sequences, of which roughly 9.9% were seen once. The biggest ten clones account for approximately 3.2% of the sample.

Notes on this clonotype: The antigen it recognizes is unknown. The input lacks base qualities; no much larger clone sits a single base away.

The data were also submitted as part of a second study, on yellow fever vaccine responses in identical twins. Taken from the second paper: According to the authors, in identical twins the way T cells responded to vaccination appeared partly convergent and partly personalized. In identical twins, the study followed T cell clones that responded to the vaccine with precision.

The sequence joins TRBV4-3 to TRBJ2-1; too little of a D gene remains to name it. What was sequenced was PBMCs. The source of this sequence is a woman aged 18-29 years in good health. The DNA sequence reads TGCGCCAGCAGCCAAGAATTAGCCGGATCCTACAATGAGCAGTTCTTC. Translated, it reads CASSQELAGSYNEQFF.